Sequencing of this T cell receptor (beta chain) was carried out in a study of blood T cell repertoires in COVID-19. In the study overall: The cDNA or gDNA used as material had been derived from T cells, B-cell-depleted T cells, or PBMCs.

How the authors handled the data: Amplification of reference gene primers was used by the study to estimate nucleated cell counts. Assay used: immunoSEQ multiplex PCR; TCRdb lists only in-frame clones, some missing. That table supplies the V and J calls and clone size; D and trimming were determined from the DNA. The sample holds 230,000 or so clones; around 84% are singletons and the top ten take roughly 21%. Trimming shortened V by 3 bases and J by 0 bases, and 12 bases separated the two germline ends. The germline CDR1 and CDR2 sequences are MDHEN and SYDVKM. CDR3 length: 16 amino acids. This chain connects TRBV28 to TRBJ1-3, with unresolved D. Sequences were obtained from peripheral blood. The sequence derives from a man in his thirties or forties with active or convalescent COVID-19. CDR3 protein: CASSFLPKSSGNTIYF. The CDR3, as DNA: TGTGCCAGCAGTTTCCTACCCAAAAGCTCTGGAAACACCATATATTTT.